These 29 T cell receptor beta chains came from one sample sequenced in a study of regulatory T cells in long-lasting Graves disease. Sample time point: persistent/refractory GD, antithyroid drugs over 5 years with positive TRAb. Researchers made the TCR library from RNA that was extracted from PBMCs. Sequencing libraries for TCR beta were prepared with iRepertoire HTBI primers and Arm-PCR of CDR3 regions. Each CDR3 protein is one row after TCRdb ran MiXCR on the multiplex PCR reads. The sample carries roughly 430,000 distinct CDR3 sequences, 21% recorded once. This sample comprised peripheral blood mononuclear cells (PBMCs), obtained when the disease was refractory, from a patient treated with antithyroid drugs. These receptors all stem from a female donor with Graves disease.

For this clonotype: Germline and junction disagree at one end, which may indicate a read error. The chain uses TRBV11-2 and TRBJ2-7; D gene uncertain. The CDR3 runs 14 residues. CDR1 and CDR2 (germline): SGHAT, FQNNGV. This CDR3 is CVSSLRVTDYEQYF. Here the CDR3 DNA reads TGTGTCAGCAGCTTAAGGGTTACGGACTACGAGCAGTACTTC.

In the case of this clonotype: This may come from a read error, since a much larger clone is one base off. CDR3 region: CASGLEEGTQYF. CDR3 in DNA: TGTGCCAGCGGATTGGAGGAAGGGACCCAGTACTTC. The chain couples TRBV6-1 to TRBJ2-7; TRBD2 might be the D (5 bases). Judging by the DNA end, TRBJ2-5 fits better; the J call may be wrong. Germline assignment: CDR1 MNHNS and CDR2 SASEGT. The CDR3 consists of 12 residues.

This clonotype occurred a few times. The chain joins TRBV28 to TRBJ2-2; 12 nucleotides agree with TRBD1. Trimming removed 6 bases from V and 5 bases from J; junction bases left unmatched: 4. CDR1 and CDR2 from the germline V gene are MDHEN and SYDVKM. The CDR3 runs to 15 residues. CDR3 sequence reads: CASRTGQGATGELFF. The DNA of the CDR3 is TGTGCCAGCAGGACGGGACAGGGGGCGACCGGGGAGCTGTTTTTT.

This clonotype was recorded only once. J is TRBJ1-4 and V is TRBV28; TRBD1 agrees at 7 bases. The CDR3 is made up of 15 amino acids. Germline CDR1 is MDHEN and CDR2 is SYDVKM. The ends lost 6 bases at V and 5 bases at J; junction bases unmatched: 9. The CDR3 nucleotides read TGTGCCAGCAGGGTGCGGACAGGAGCGAATGAAAAACTGTTTTTT. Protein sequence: CASRVRTGANEKLFF.

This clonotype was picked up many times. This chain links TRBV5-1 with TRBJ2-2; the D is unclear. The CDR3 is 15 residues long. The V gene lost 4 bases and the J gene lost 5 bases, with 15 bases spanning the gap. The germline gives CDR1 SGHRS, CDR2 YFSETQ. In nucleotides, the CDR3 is TGCGCCAGCAGCCAGGCGGCCACCCGTACCGGGGAGCTGTTTTTT. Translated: CASSQAATRTGELFF.

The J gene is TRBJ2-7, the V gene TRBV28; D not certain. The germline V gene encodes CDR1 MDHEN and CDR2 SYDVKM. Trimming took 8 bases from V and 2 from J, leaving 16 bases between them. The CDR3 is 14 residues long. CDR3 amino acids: CASSGSRRAYEQYF. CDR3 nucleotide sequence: TGTGCCAGCTCCGGGTCCCGAAGGGCCTACGAGCAGTACTTC.

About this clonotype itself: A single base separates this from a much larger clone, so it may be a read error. The CDR3 region has the DNA TGTGCCAGCAGTTCATGGAGGGGGGAGCTGTTTTTT. It codes for CASSSWRGELFF. This chain uses TRBV28 with TRBJ2-2; D may be TRBD2 (5 bases). This CDR3 contains 12 residues. Germline CDR1 reads MDHEN; CDR2 reads SYDVKM. V lost 4 bases and J lost 8, with 8 bases in between.

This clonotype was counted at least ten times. The chain's CDR3 is CASRSGGLNYEQYF. CDR3 in DNA: TGTGCCAGCAGGTCGGGGGGGTTGAACTACGAGCAGTACTTC. The gene calls are TRBV27 and TRBJ2-7; 8 nucleotides line up with TRBD2. The CDR3 totals 14 residues. Germline lookup yields CDR1 MNHEY and CDR2 SMNVEV (reference sequence). The trim removed 6 bases at V and 3 bases at J, leaving 7 bases unmatched.

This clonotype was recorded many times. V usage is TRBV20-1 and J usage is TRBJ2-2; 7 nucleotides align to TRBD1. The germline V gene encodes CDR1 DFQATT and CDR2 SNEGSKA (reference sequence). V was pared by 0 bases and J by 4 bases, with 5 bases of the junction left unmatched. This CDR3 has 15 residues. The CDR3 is CSAREGTARTGELFF. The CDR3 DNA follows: TGCAGTGCTAGAGAAGGGACAGCGCGCACCGGGGAGCTGTTTTTT.

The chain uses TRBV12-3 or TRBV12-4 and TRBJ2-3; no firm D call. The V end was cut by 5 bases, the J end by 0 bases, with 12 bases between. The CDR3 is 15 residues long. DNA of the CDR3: TGTGCCAGCAGTCCCCCAGCAACTAGCACAGATACGCAGTATTTT. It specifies CASSPPATSTDTQYF.

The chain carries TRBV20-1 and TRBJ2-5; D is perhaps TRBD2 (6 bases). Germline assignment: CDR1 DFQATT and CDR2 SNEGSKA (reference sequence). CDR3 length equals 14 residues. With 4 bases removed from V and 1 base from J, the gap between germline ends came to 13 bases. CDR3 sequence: CSATERAGQETQYF. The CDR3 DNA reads TGCAGTGCTACCGAGCGGGCCGGCCAAGAGACCCAGTACTTC.

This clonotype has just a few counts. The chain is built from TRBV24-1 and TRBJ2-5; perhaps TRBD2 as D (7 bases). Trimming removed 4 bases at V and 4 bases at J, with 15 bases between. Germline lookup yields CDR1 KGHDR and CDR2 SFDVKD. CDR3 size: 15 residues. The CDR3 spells CATSDARGAGETQYF. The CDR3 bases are TGTGCCACCAGTGACGCCCGGGGGGCAGGAGAGACCCAGTACTTC.

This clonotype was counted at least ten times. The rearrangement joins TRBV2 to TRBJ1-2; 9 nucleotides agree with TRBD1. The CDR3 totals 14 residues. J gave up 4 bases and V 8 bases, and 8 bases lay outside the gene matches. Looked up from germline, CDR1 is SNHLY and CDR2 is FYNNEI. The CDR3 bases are TGTGCCAGCGGGTGGGACAGGGAAATCTATGGCTACACCTTC. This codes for CASGWDREIYGYTF.

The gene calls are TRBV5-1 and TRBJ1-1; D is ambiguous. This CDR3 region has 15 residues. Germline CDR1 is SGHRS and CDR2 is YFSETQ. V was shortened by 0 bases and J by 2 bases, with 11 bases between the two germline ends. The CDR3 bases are TGCGCCAGCAGCTTGGGAGTGGTCCCCAACACTGAAGCTTTCTTT. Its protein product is CASSLGVVPNTEAFF. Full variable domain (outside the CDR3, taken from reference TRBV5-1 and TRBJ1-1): KAGVTQTPRYLIKTRGQQVTLSCSPISGHRSVSWYQQTPGQGLQFLFEYFSETQRNKGNFPGRFSGRQFSNSRSEMNVSTLELGDSALYLCASSLGVVPNTEAFFGQGTRLTVV.

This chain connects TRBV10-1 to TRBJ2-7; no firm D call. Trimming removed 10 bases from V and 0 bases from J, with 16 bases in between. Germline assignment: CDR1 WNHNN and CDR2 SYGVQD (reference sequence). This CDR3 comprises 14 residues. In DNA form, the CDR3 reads TGCGCCACATGGGTCCGGCCCAGCTCCTACGAGCAGTACTTC. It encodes CATWVRPSSYEQYF.

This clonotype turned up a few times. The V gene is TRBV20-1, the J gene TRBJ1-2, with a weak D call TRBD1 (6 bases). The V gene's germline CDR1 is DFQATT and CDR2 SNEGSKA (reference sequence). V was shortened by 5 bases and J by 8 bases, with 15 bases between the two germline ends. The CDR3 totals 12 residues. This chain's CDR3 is CSAEGEWVGYTF. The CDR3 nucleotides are TGCAGTGCTGAGGGGGAGTGGGTCGGCTACACCTTC.

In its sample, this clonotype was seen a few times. CDR3 region: CASSSAPGKETQYF. The CDR3, as DNA: TGTGCCAGCAGCTCCGCGCCGGGAAAAGAGACCCAGTACTTC. The rearrangement uses TRBV11-2 and TRBJ2-5, with TRBD2 as a possible D gene (5 bases). CDR1 SGHAT and CDR2 FQNNGV come from the germline V gene. CDR3 length equals 14 residues. The V and J ends lost 4 bases and 3 bases respectively, with 12 bases between them.

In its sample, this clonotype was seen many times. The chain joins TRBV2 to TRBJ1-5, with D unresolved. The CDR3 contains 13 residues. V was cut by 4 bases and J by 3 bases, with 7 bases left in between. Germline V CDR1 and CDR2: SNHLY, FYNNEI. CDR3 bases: TGTGCCAGCAGTGTCACACCCAATCAGCCCCAGCATTTT. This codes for CASSVTPNQPQHF.

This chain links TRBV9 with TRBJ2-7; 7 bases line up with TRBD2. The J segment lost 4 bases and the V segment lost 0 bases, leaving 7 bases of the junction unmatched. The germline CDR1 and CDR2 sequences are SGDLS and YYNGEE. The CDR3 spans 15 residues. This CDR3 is CASSVGGGRSYEQYF. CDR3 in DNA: TGTGCCAGCAGCGTAGGTGGCGGGAGAAGTTACGAGCAGTACTTC.

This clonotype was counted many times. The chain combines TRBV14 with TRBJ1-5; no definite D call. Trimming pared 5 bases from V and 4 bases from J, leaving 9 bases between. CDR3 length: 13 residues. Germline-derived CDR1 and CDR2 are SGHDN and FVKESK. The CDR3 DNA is TGTGCCAGCAGCGTAGGGAGGAATCAGCCCCAGCATTTT. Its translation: CASSVGRNQPQHF.

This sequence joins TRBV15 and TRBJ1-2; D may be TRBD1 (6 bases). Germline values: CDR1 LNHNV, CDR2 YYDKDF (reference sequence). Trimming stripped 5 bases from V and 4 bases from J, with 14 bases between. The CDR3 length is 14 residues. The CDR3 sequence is CATSRGGASYGYTF. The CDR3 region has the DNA TGTGCCACCAGCCGAGGGGGAGCATCCTATGGCTACACCTTC.

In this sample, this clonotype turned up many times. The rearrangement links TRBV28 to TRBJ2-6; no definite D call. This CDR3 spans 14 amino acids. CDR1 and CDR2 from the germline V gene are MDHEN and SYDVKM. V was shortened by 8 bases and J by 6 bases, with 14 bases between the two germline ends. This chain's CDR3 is CASRRWREANVLTF. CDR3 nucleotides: TGTGCCAGCCGTCGGTGGCGTGAGGCCAACGTCCTGACTTTC.

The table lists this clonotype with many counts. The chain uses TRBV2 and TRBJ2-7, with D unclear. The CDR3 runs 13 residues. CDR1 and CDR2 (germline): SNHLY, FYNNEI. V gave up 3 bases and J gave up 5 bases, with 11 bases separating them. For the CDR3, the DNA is TGTGCCAGCAGTGACAACCCCCCCCACGAGCAGTACTTC. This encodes CASSDNPPHEQYF.

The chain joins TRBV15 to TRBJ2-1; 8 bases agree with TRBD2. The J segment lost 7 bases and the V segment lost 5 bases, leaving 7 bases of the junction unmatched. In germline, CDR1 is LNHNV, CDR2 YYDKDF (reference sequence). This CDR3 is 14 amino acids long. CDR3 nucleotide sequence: TGTGCCACCAGCCACAGCGGGAGAGGGAATGAGCAGTTCTTC. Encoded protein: CATSHSGRGNEQFF.

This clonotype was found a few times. The CDR3 spells CASEVDPGQGVTEAFF. CDR3 coding DNA: TGTGCCAGCGAAGTCGACCCGGGACAGGGGGTCACTGAAGCTTTCTTT. The chain combines TRBV10-3 with TRBJ1-1; 11 nucleotides match TRBD1. In germline, CDR1 is ENHRY, CDR2 SYGVKD. The ends lost 10 bases at V and 4 bases at J; junction bases unmatched: 14. The CDR3 consists of 16 residues.

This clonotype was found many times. CDR3 bases: TGTGCCAGCAATCTAGAGATCCGAGATACGCAGTATTTT. Translation: CASNLEIRDTQYF. The chain uses TRBV2 and TRBJ2-3; D call uncertain. Trimming removed 7 bases from V and 5 bases from J, with 13 bases in between. The CDR3 spans 13 residues. Germline CDR1 reads SNHLY; CDR2 reads FYNNEI.

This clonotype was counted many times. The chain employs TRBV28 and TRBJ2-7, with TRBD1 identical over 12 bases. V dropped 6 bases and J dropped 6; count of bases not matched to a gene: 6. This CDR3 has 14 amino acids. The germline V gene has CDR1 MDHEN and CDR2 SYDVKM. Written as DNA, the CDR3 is TGTGCCAGCAGCCCCGGGACAGGGGGCCTCGAGCAGTACTTC. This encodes CASSPGTGGLEQYF.

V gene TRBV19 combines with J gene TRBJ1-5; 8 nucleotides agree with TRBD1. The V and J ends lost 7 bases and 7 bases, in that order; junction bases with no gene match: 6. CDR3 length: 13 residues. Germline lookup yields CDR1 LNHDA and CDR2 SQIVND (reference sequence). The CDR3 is CASNPTGEQPQHF. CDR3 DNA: TGTGCCAGTAACCCGACAGGGGAACAGCCCCAGCATTTT.

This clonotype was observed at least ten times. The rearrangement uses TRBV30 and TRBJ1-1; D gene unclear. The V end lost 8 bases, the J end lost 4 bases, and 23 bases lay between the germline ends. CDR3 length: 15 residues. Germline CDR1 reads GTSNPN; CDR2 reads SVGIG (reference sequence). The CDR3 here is CAQSPSPGRRTEAFF. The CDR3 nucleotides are TGTGCCCAATCCCCTTCCCCGGGCCGCCGCACTGAAGCTTTCTTT.